The 14 T cell receptor beta chains presented below share a single source sample, sequenced in a study of T cell responses to AZD1222 COVID-19 vaccine. The protocol was immunoSEQ multiplex PCR, while the TCRdb copy is restricted to in-frame clones and leaves out a portion. This table holds roughly 110,000 clones, 85% to 90% found once. Sequenced here: peripheral blood, sampled on day 0 of AZD1222 vaccination. The receptors were sampled from an adult in good health.

This rearrangement joins TRBV7-3 to TRBJ1-1; the match to TRBD1 covers 8 bases. The CDR3 extends over 15 amino acids. CDR1 is SGHTA and CDR2 is FQGTGA in the germline V gene. V shed 5 bases and J 5 bases; nucleotides not matched to a gene: 10. CDR3 protein: CASSPSGQEATEAFF. In nucleotides, the CDR3 is TGTGCCAGCAGCCCCTCGGGACAGGAGGCGACTGAAGCTTTCTTT.

The chain employs TRBV6-5 and TRBJ1-6; D might be TRBD1 (5 bases). CDR1 and CDR2 (germline): MNHEY, SVGAGI. V lost 2 bases to trimming and J lost 8 bases, with 7 bases between them. This CDR3 has 13 amino acids. CDR3: CASSYGGDSPLHF. Written as DNA, the CDR3 is TGTGCCAGCAGTTACGGAGGGGATTCACCCCTCCACTTT.

The chain carries TRBV29-1 and TRBJ2-2; D gene uncertain. Per the germline V gene, CDR1 is SQVTM and CDR2 is ANQGSEA. The CDR3 is 13 residues long. Between the trimmed V and J ends, which lost 7 bases and 6 bases, there was a span of 15 bases. The CDR3 DNA follows: TGCAGCGCCGAAGAGAGAGCCGCCGGGGAGCTGTTTTTT. Protein product: CSAEERAAGELFF.

The chain has TRBV19 and TRBJ2-1; TRBD2 matches 10 bases. This CDR3 has 15 residues. Trimming took 5 bases from V and 16 from J; bases not matched to a gene: 17. CDR1 LNHDA and CDR2 SQIVND come from the germline V gene (reference sequence). CDR3 protein: CASSPSEREGRLGFF. Written as DNA, the CDR3 is TGTGCCAGTAGTCCTTCGGAGCGGGAGGGCCGATTAGGATTCTTC.

The chain joins TRBV12-5 to TRBJ2-1, with TRBD1 identical over 7 bases. The CDR3 sequence is 14 residues long. Trimming at V came to 5 bases and at J to 4 bases, leaving 5 bases not matched to a gene. Germline-derived CDR1 and CDR2 are LGHNT and FRNRAP. CDR3 residues: CASGSSTGYNEQFF. CDR3 sequence (DNA): TGTGCTAGTGGTAGTTCGACAGGGTACAATGAGCAGTTCTTC.

The V gene is TRBV19, the J gene TRBJ2-2, with 9 bases matching TRBD1. J was trimmed by 5 bases and V by 10 bases; bases with no gene match: 8. The CDR3 contains 14 residues. In germline, CDR1 is LNHDA, CDR2 SQIVND (reference sequence). The CDR3 loop is CAISRDRVTGELFF. CDR3 in DNA: TGTGCCATCTCCCGGGACAGGGTTACCGGGGAGCTGTTTTTT.

V and J are TRBV7-2 and TRBJ2-7, with 10 bases that match TRBD1. The V gene's germline CDR1 is SGHTA and CDR2 FQGNSA. This CDR3 has 14 residues. Losses at the gene ends were 5 bases for V and 4 bases for J; bases not matched to a gene: 5. CDR3 nucleotides: TGTGCCAGCAGCCCCCGGACAGGGGGTTACGAGCAGTACTTC. Its translation: CASSPRTGGYEQYF.

The chain joins TRBV5-1 to TRBJ1-2; 8 nucleotides align to TRBD1. The CDR3 length is 15 residues. Germline V gives CDR1 SGHRS, CDR2 YFSETQ. V gave up 0 bases and J gave up 3 bases; unmatched junction bases: 4. The CDR3 coding sequence is TGCGCCAGCAGCTTGGCGACAGGGGTCCACTATGGCTACACCTTC. This translates into CASSLATGVHYGYTF. The whole variable domain, remainder taken from reference TRBV5-1 and TRBJ1-2, is KAGVTQTPRYLIKTRGQQVTLSCSPISGHRSVSWYQQTPGQGLQFLFEYFSETQRNKGNFPGRFSGRQFSNSRSEMNVSTLELGDSALYLCASSLATGVHYGYTFGSGTRLTVV.

The rearrangement uses TRBV11-2 and TRBJ1-2, with 7 bases that match TRBD1. The CDR3 contains 14 residues. Germline CDR1 is SGHAT and CDR2 is FQNNGV. With V trimmed by 3 bases and J by 8 bases, 9 bases remained unmatched. CDR3 amino acids: CASSLASDRVGYTF. The DNA of the CDR3 is TGTGCCAGCAGCTTGGCCTCCGACAGGGTCGGCTACACCTTC.

A single count supports this clone. CDR3 sequence reads: CASSLMVADTQYF. CDR3 nucleotide sequence: TGTGCCAGCAGCTTAATGGTGGCAGATACGCAGTATTTT. This rearrangement joins TRBV7-6 to TRBJ2-3; D not certain. V gave up 2 bases and J gave up 4 bases, with 7 bases separating them. CDR3 length: 13 amino acids. Germline CDR1 reads SGHVS; CDR2 reads FNYEAQ.

V and J are TRBV9 and TRBJ1-2; D remains unclear. Per the germline V gene, CDR1 is SGDLS and CDR2 is YYNGEE. With 3 bases removed from V and 4 bases from J, the gap between germline ends came to 7 bases. The CDR3 has 12 residues. CDR3 DNA: TGTGCCAGCAGCGGCGGATCCTATGGCTACACCTTC. It encodes CASSGGSYGYTF.

This clone was seen a few times. In DNA form, the CDR3 reads TGTGCCAGCACCAGGGGGAGGGGGCGTCCCCCCGGGGAGCTGTTTTTT. It is translated as CASTRGRGRPPGELFF. V gene TRBV27 combines with J gene TRBJ2-2; D might be TRBD1 or TRBD2, each matching 7 bases. The CDR3 length is 16 residues. CDR1 is MNHEY and CDR2 is SMNVEV in the germline V gene (reference sequence). V lost 7 bases to trimming and J lost 6 bases, with 21 bases between them.

The J gene is TRBJ2-7, the V gene TRBV12-3 or TRBV12-4; no clear D. The CDR3 has 13 amino acids. V was cut by 6 bases and J by 6 bases, with 15 bases left in between. Here the CDR3 DNA reads TGTGCCAGCAGAGACCAATTCGGCCCCGAGCAGTACTTC. Its translation: CASRDQFGPEQYF.

This clone was counted a few times. The V call is TRBV27, the J call TRBJ1-2; maybe TRBD1 (6 bases). V was shortened by 4 bases and J by 8 bases, with 14 bases between the two germline ends. This CDR3 has 13 residues. Looked up from germline, CDR1 is MNHEY and CDR2 is SMNVEV (reference sequence). The CDR3 DNA reads as TGTGCCAGCAGTTCTACAGGGTGGCGCGGCTACACCTTC. Residues: CASSSTGWRGYTF.